The clone carrying this T cell receptor (beta chain) was seen just once. The antigen is undetermined. A much larger clone is a single base away; this may be a read error. The sample originates from a study of identical twins. Points from the study as a whole: Whereas memory repertoires showed no such difference, abundant cord blood beta clonotypes carried fewer insertions. Partial confounding of zero-insertion analyses by invariant MAIT and iNKT cells was possible.

TCRdb analysed the 5' RACE reads with MiXCR anew, one entry per CDR3 protein. The sample has roughly 1.6 million distinct CDR3 sequences, about 31% seen once. The germline gives CDR1 ENHRY, CDR2 SYGVKD. V shed 3 bases and J shed 7 bases, with 28 bases lying between them. The CDR3 is 18 amino acids. The chain links TRBV10-3 to TRBJ2-7; no clear D. The sequence was collected from a newborn girl in good health. Material: cord blood. The CDR3 is CAISDWIGRLGSYNEQYF. As DNA, the CDR3 is TGTGCCATCAGTGATTGGATAGGCCGACTCGGATCCTACAATGAGCAGTACTTC.